This entry is about one TCR beta chain. Its antigen is unknown. The CDR3 runs 14 residues. In germline, CDR1 is SGHRS, CDR2 YFSETQ. The V and J ends lost 7 bases and 4 bases respectively, with 17 bases between them. The data belong to a study of cytomegalovirus exposure and HLA in healthy donors. Study conclusions and caveats: Another analysis was done later, and it associated 16,951 TCR beta sequences with HLA alleles at 0.05 false discovery rate. Many donors shared some public TCRs, even though most TCR sequences were rare. It emerged from a later analysis that several of the most significant clusters appeared to be linked to common viral pathogens.

60 Vbeta and 13 Jbeta primers were used in PCR. Sequenced by immunoSEQ multiplex PCR; TCRdb stores in-frame clones only, minus some. The table records around 58,000 clones, over 75% of them present only once. Every donor was a healthy person donating bone marrow. The genes are TRBV5-1 and TRBJ1-1; TRBD1 is a possible D gene (5 bases). Sequenced input: PBMCs. The TCR was taken from a male donor in good health and CMV-seropositive. The CDR3 loop reads CASSSGRVGTEAFF. The CDR3 bases are TGCGCCAGCTCCTCCGGCAGGGTTGGCACTGAAGCTTTCTTT.